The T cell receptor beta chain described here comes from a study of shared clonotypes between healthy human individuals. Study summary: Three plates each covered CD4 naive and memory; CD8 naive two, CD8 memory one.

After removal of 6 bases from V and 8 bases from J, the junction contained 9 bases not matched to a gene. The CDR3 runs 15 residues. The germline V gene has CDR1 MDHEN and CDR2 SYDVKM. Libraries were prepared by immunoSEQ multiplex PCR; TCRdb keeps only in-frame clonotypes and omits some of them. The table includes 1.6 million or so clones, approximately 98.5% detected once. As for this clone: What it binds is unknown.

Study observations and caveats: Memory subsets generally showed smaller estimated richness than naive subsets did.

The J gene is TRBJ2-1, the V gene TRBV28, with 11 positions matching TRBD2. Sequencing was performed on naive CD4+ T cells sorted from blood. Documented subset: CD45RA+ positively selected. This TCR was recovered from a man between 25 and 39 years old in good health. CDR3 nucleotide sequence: TGTGCCAGCAGGGCTACTAGCGGGAGTCGGTATGAGCAGTTCTTC. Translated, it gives CASRATSGSRYEQFF.